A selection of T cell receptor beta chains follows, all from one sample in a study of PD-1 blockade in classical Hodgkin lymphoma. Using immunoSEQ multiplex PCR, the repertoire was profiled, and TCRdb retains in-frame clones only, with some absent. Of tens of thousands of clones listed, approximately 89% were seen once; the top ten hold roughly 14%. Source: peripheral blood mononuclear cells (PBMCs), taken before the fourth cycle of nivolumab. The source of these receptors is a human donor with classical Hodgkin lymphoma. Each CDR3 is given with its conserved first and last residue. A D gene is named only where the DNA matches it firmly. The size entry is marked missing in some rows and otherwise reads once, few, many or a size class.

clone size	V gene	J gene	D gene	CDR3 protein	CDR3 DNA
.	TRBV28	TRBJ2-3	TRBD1	CASSLGQEVADTQYF	TGTGCCAGCAGTTTGGGACAGGAGGTGGCAGATACGCAGTATTTT
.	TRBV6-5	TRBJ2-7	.	CASNNPDSYEQYF	TGTGCCAGCAACAATCCGGACAGCTACGAGCAGTACTTC
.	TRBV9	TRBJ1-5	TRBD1	CASSVGGQGAQPQHF	TGTGCCAGCAGCGTAGGGGGACAGGGGGCTCAGCCCCAGCATTTT
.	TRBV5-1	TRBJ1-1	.	CASSRRGWGQNTEAFF	TGCGCCAGCAGCAGGAGGGGCTGGGGACAAAACACTGAAGCTTTCTTT
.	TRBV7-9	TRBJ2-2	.	CASSLERGNTGELFF	TGTGCCAGCAGCTTAGAACGGGGGAACACCGGGGAGCTGTTTTTT
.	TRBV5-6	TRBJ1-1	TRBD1	CASSLGQGAWKTEAFF	TGTGCCAGCAGCTTGGGACAGGGGGCATGGAAAACTGAAGCTTTCTTT
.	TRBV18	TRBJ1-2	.	CASSPPAGDGYTF	TGTGCCAGCTCACCTCCCGCAGGTGATGGCTACACCTTC
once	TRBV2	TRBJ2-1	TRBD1	CASSPGTGTKPSYNEQFF	TGTGCCAGCAGTCCCGGGACAGGGACCAAACCTTCCTACAATGAGCAGTTCTTC
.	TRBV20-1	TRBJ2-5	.	CSAPYQETQYF	TGCAGTGCTCCGTACCAAGAGACCCAGTACTTC
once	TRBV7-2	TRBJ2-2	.	CASSLVGGIGTGELFF	TGTGCCAGCAGCTTAGTTGGGGGGATTGGCACCGGGGAGCTGTTTTTT
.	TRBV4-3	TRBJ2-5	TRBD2	CASSQGLLAGGPAQYF	TGCGCCAGCAGCCAAGGGCTCCTAGCGGGGGGGCCGGCCCAGTACTTC
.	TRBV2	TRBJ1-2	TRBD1	CASREDREENYGYTF	TGTGCCAGCAGAGAGGACAGGGAGGAGAACTATGGCTACACCTTC
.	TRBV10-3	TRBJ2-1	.	CAIRDSRRDNEQFF	TGTGCCATCAGGGATAGTAGGAGGGACAATGAGCAGTTCTTC
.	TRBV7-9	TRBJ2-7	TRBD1	CASSLRDRRYEQYF	TGTGCCAGCAGCTTGAGGGACAGGAGGTACGAGCAGTACTTC
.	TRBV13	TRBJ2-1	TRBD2	CASSLALAAYNEQFF	TGTGCCAGCAGCTTAGCTCTAGCGGCGTACAATGAGCAGTTCTTC
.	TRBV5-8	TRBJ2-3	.	CASSNGKGWPDTQYF	TGTGCCAGCTCGAACGGCAAAGGGTGGCCAGATACGCAGTATTTT
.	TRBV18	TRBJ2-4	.	CASSPGGDSKNIQYF	TGTGCCAGCTCACCAGGCGGGGACAGCAAAAACATTCAGTACTTC
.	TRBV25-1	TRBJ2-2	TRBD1	CASSGRQGANGELFF	TGTGCCAGCAGTGGACGACAGGGGGCGAACGGGGAGCTGTTTTTT
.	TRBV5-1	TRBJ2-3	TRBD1	CASRTGGSTDTQYF	TGCGCCAGCAGGACAGGGGGTAGCACAGATACGCAGTATTTT
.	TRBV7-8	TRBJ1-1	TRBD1	CASSLGWVRGKTEAFF	TGTGCCAGCAGCTTAGGGTGGGTCAGGGGGAAGACTGAAGCTTTCTTT
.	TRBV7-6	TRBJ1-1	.	CASSSGTGGLEAFF	TGTGCCAGCAGTTCCGGGACCGGAGGGTTGGAAGCTTTCTTT
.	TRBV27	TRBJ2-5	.	CASSARWGLGETQYF	TGTGCCAGCAGTGCCCGATGGGGGCTGGGAGAGACCCAGTACTTC
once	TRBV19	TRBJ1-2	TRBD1	CASSIARQGSYGYTF	TGTGCCAGTAGTATAGCCAGACAGGGAAGCTATGGCTACACCTTC
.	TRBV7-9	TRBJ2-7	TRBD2	CASSSGLAGEYSYEQYF	TGTGCCAGCAGCTCAGGACTAGCGGGAGAGTACTCCTACGAGCAGTACTTC
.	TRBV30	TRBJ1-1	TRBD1	CAWNDRQGTEAFF	TGTGCCTGGAACGATAGACAGGGCACTGAAGCTTTCTTT
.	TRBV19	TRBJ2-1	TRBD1	CASSAYRGPSYNEQFF	TGTGCCAGTAGTGCGTACAGGGGGCCTTCCTACAATGAGCAGTTCTTC
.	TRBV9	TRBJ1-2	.	CASSVGRGMGGYTF	TGTGCCAGCAGCGTAGGCAGGGGAATGGGAGGCTACACCTTC
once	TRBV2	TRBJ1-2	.	CASSERGGDGYTF	TGTGCCAGCAGTGAAAGGGGGGGCGATGGCTACACCTTC
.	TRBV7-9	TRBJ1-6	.	CASSKDSSPLHF	TGTGCCAGCAGCAAAGACTCGTCACCCCTCCACTTT
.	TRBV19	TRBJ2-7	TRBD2	CASSIDGGLGLAGGAYEQYF	TGTGCCAGTAGTATAGATGGCGGTTTGGGACTAGCGGGAGGAGCCTACGAGCAGTACTTC
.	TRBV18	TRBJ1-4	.	CASSPKASLGEKLFF	TGTGCCAGCTCACCTAAGGCCAGCCTCGGGGAAAAACTGTTTTTT
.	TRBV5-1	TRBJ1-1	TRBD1	CASSLEGQGLNTEAFF	TGCGCCAGCAGCTTGGAGGGACAGGGTCTGAACACTGAAGCTTTCTTT
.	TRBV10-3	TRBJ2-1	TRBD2	CAIRLAGESEQFF	TGTGCCATCAGACTAGCGGGAGAGTCTGAGCAGTTCTTC
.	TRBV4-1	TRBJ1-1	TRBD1	CASSLGTGNTEAFF	TGCGCCAGCAGCCTCGGGACAGGGAACACTGAAGCTTTCTTT
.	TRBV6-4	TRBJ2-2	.	CASKQGRNTGELFF	TGTGCCAGCAAGCAGGGCAGGAACACCGGGGAGCTGTTTTTT
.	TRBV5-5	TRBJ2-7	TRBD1	CASSLPGGDEQYF	TGTGCCAGCAGCTTGCCAGGGGGCGACGAGCAGTACTTC
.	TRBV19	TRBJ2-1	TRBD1	CASSIWTGGIGNEQFF	TGTGCCAGTAGTATATGGACAGGGGGGATAGGCAATGAGCAGTTCTTC
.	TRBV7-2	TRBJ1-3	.	CASSPTDTSGNTIYF	TGTGCCAGCAGCCCCACGGACACCTCTGGAAACACCATATATTTT
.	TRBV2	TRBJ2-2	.	CASSVFREAGELFF	TGTGCCAGCAGTGTTTTCAGGGAAGCAGGGGAGCTGTTTTTT
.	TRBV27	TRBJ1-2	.	CASSPPGNYGYTF	TGTGCCAGCAGTCCTCCGGGCAACTATGGCTACACCTTC
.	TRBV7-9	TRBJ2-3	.	CACGGLTSTDTQYF	TGTGCCTGCGGCGGTCTCACTAGCACAGATACGCAGTATTTT
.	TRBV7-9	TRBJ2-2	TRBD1	CASSSDRGRTGELFF	TGTGCCAGCAGCTCGGACAGGGGAAGGACCGGGGAGCTGTTTTTT
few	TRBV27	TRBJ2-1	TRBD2	CASTRTSGSGEQFF	TGTGCCAGCACACGGACTAGCGGGAGTGGTGAGCAGTTCTTC